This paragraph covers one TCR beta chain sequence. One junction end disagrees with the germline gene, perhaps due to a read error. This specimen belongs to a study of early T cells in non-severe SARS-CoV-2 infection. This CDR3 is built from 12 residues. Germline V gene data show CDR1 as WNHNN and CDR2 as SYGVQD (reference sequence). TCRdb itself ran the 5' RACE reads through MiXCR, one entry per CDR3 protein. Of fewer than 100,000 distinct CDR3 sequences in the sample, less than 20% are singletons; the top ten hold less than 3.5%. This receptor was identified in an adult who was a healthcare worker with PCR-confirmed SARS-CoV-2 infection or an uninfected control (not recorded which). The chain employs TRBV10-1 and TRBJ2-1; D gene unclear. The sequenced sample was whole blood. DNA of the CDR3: TGCGCCAGCAGTGGGGCGAGTTATGAGCAGATCTTC. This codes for CASSGASYEQIF.